Listed below are T cell receptor beta chains from one sample, sequenced in a study of neoadjuvant nivolumab and ipilimumab in lung cancer. Assay: immunoSEQ multiplex PCR; the TCRdb copy retains only in-frame clones and omits some. The table has over 45,000 clones, around 88% seen once. The sequences come from blood, collected before neoadjuvant nivolumab, alone or with ipilimumab. These receptors all stem from an adult with non-small cell lung cancer. Some clones in this sample may be carry-over from other donors' samples. Each CDR3 is given with its conserved first and last residue. A D gene is named only where the DNA matches it firmly. Part of the rows lack a size; the others show once, few, many or a class for expanded clones.

d_call clone_size j_call v_call cdr3_length cdr3_aa cdr3_nt
TRBD2 - TRBJ2-7 TRBV7-6 16 CASTLAAGDVTYEQYF TGTGCCAGCACCCTTGCGGCGGGAGATGTAACCTACGAGCAGTACTTC
TRBD2 - TRBJ2-1 TRBV30 15 CAWSVGLAGGNEQFF TGTGCCTGGAGTGTAGGGCTAGCGGGAGGCAATGAGCAGTTCTTC
- - TRBJ2-1 TRBV18 16 CASSPPRQSGTNEQFF TGTGCCAGCTCACCACCCAGACAGAGTGGAACGAATGAGCAGTTCTTC
TRBD2 - TRBJ2-2 TRBV7-8 15 CASSSSGSNTGELFF TGTGCCAGCAGCTCTAGCGGGAGCAACACCGGGGAGCTGTTTTTT
- - TRBJ1-2 TRBV4-1 15 CASSQDPHGNYGYTF TGCGCCAGCAGCCAAGATCCGCACGGAAACTATGGCTACACCTTC
- - TRBJ2-5 TRBV14 18 CASSQVLGRGSGQETQYF TGTGCCAGCAGCCAAGTCCTGGGGCGGGGTAGCGGACAAGAGACCCAGTACTTC
TRBD2 few TRBJ2-3 TRBV5-1 15 CASSLVLAGSDTQYF TGCGCCAGCAGCTTGGTACTAGCGGGATCAGATACGCAGTATTTT
TRBD2 - TRBJ2-3 TRBV18 16 CASSPFSGSEADTQYF TGTGCCAGCTCACCATTCAGCGGGAGTGAAGCAGATACGCAGTATTTT
TRBD1 - TRBJ1-2 TRBV4-2 16 CASSQDHQGAVYGYTF TGTGCCAGCAGCCAAGATCACCAGGGGGCGGTCTATGGCTACACCTTC
TRBD2 - TRBJ2-7 TRBV4-3 19 CASSQGRASGRGLAYEQYF TGCGCCAGCAGCCAAGGAAGGGCTAGCGGGAGGGGACTAGCCTACGAGCAGTACTTC
- - TRBJ1-2 TRBV19 14 CASSIERAAYGYTF TGTGCCAGTAGTATAGAAAGGGCAGCGTATGGCTACACCTTC
- - TRBJ1-4 TRBV29-1 13 CSVRDGPREKLFF TGCAGCGTGAGGGACGGCCCCAGGGAAAAACTGTTTTTT
- - TRBJ2-7 TRBV5-4 14 CASSLPGASYEQYF TGTGCCAGCAGCTTGCCAGGGGCCTCCTACGAGCAGTACTTC
TRBD1 - TRBJ1-4 TRBV30 13 CAWSGQGNEKLFF TGTGCCTGGAGTGGACAGGGTAATGAAAAACTGTTTTTT
- - TRBJ2-7 TRBV18 14 CASSPSERGHEQYF TGTGCCAGCTCACCCTCGGAAAGGGGACACGAGCAGTACTTC
- - TRBJ2-7 TRBV11-3 13 CASSLEAGNEQYF TGTGCCAGCAGCTTAGAGGCAGGGAACGAGCAGTACTTC
- - TRBJ2-5 TRBV29-1 13 CSVSASVQETQYF TGCAGCGTTTCGGCTAGCGTACAAGAGACCCAGTACTTC
- - TRBJ2-7 TRBV18 13 CASSPERKGEQYF TGTGCCAGCTCACCCGAGAGAAAAGGCGAGCAGTACTTC
- - TRBJ1-3 TRBV11-2 13 CASRPAGGNTIYF TGTGCCAGCAGACCTGCCGGTGGAAACACCATATATTTT
TRBD2 - TRBJ2-2 TRBV5-1 16 CASSREGTNLYGELFF TGCGCCAGCAGCCGGGAAGGGACTAATCTATATGGGGAGCTGTTTTTT
- - TRBJ2-2 TRBV7-7 13 CASSQTGQGELFF TGTGCTAGCAGCCAAACCGGGCAAGGGGAGCTGTTTTTT
TRBD1 - TRBJ2-3 TRBV18 14 CASLGTGSTDTQYF TGTGCCAGCCTCGGGACAGGTAGCACAGATACGCAGTATTTT
TRBD2 once TRBJ2-1 TRBV9 15 CASSVRAGGRVEQFF TGTGCCAGCAGCGTCCGAGCGGGAGGGCGGGTTGAGCAGTTCTTC
TRBD2 once TRBJ2-5 TRBV6-1 14 CASSVRDYSETQYF TGTGCCAGCAGTGTACGGGACTATTCAGAGACCCAGTACTTC
- - TRBJ1-5 TRBV7-2 13 CASSLGYNQPQHF TGTGCCAGCAGCTTAGGTTACAATCAGCCCCAGCATTTT
- - TRBJ2-2 TRBV5-4 13 CASSSQRSGELFF TGTGCCAGCAGCTCACAGAGATCCGGGGAGCTGTTTTTT
- - TRBJ2-7 TRBV5-1 14 CASSSGLFSYEQYF TGCGCCAGCAGCTCGGGACTCTTCTCCTACGAGCAGTACTTC
- - TRBJ1-1 TRBV4-3 14 CASSQERRNTEAFF TGCGCCAGCAGCCAAGAAAGACGGAACACTGAAGCTTTCTTT
TRBD2 - TRBJ2-5 TRBV5-1 19 CASSLAQTTSGRARETQYF TGCGCCAGCAGCTTGGCTCAGACTACTAGCGGGAGGGCACGGGAGACCCAGTACTTC
- - TRBJ2-5 TRBV5-1 13 CASSPGAAETQYF TGCGCCAGCAGCCCAGGGGCTGCGGAGACCCAGTACTTC
TRBD2 - TRBJ2-7 TRBV5-4 16 CASSLGGLAGVGEQYF TGTGCCAGCAGCTTGGGTGGACTAGCGGGAGTGGGGGAGCAGTACTTC
TRBD1 - TRBJ2-7 TRBV5-4 14 CASSDRGSSYEQYF TGTGCCAGCAGTGACAGGGGAAGCTCCTACGAGCAGTACTTC